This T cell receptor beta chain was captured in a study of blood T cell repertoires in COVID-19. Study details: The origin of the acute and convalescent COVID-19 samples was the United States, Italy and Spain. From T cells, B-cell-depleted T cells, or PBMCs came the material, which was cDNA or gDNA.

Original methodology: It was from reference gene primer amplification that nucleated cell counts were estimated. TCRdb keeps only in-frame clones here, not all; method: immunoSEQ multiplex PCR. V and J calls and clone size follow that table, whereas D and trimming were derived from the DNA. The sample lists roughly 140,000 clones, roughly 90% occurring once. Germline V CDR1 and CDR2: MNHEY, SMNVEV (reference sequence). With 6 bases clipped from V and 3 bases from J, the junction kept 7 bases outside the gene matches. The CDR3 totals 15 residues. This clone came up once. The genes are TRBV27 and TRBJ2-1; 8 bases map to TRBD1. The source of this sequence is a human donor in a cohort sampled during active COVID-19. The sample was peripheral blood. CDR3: CASRTGTGGYNEQFF. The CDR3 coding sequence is TGTGCCAGCAGGACCGGGACAGGCGGCTACAATGAGCAGTTCTTC.